Presented here are 30 T cell receptor beta chains from one specimen sequenced in a study of radiotherapy plus CTLA-4 blockade in lung cancer. TCRdb keeps only in-frame clones here, not all; method: immunoSEQ multiplex PCR. The table includes tens of thousands of clones, about 88% detected once. Sequenced material: peripheral blood, taken from a patient treated with radiotherapy plus ipilimumab. Every receptor here comes from a human donor with non-small cell lung cancer who had stable disease on radiotherapy plus ipilimumab.

The rearrangement uses TRBV6-1 and TRBJ1-5; perhaps TRBD1 as D (6 bases). This CDR3 is built from 14 residues. Germline V gene data show CDR1 as MNHNS and CDR2 as SASEGT. V was trimmed by 6 bases and J by 6 bases, leaving 15 bases between them. CDR3: CASSHREEGQPQHF. CDR3 in DNA: TGTGCCAGCAGCCACAGGGAGGAGGGTCAGCCCCAGCATTTT.

The chain couples TRBV19 to TRBJ2-2; TRBD1 matches at 8 bases. The junction had 7 bases not matched to a gene; V was cut back by 9 bases and J by 4 bases. From germline, CDR1 is LNHDA and CDR2 SQIVND (reference sequence). This CDR3 region has 14 residues. CDR3 residues: CASDTGGFTGELFF. DNA for the CDR3: TGTGCCAGCGACACAGGGGGATTCACCGGGGAGCTGTTTTTT.

This sequence joins TRBV7-9 and TRBJ1-1; D gene uncertain. V lost 1 base and J lost 3, with 9 bases in between. The CDR3 spans 14 residues. Looked up from germline, CDR1 is SEHNR and CDR2 is FQNEAQ (reference sequence). CDR3 coding DNA: TGTGCCAGCAGCTTAGATTACCGGGACACTGAAGCTTTCTTT. It yields the protein CASSLDYRDTEAFF.

V gene TRBV7-2 combines with J gene TRBJ2-5; TRBD2 matches at 13 bases. The length of the CDR3 is 16 residues. Trimming took 5 bases from V and 5 from J; bases not matched to a gene: 8. Per germline, CDR1 SGHTA and CDR2 FQGNSA. The CDR3, as DNA: TGTGCCAGCAGCCCCGGGACTAGCGGGGTAACGGAGACCCAGTACTTC. Translated, it gives CASSPGTSGVTETQYF.

Remarks on this clone: The sample carries other DNA sequences with the same CDR3. The chain couples TRBV4-2 to TRBJ2-5, with 9 bases identical to TRBD2. V shed 0 bases and J 2 bases; nucleotides not matched to a gene: 1. Germline CDR1 LGHNA, CDR2 YNFKEQ. CDR3 length: 15 amino acids. The CDR3 protein is CASSQETSGQETQYF. CDR3 sequence (DNA): TGTGCCAGCAGCCAAGAAACTAGCGGGCAAGAGACCCAGTACTTC.

This chain connects TRBV7-8 to TRBJ1-6, with D unresolved. Per the germline V gene, CDR1 is SGHVS and CDR2 is FQNEAQ. With 1 base removed from V and 10 bases from J, the gap between germline ends came to 5 bases. The CDR3 length is 12 residues. CDR3 protein: CASSLVSSPLHF. CDR3 bases: TGTGCCAGCAGCTTAGTTTCCTCACCCCTCCACTTT.

This clone was observed a few times. This sequence joins TRBV2 and TRBJ1-2; a possible D gene is TRBD1 (6 bases). Trimming pared 7 bases from V and 5 bases from J, leaving 11 bases between. The V gene's germline CDR1 is SNHLY and CDR2 FYNNEI. The CDR3 is 12 residues long. The CDR3 DNA reads TGTGCCAGCACCACCCAGGGGTATGGCTACACCTTC. Encoded protein: CASTTQGYGYTF. Full variable domain (outside the CDR3, taken from reference TRBV2 and TRBJ1-2): EPEVTQTPSHQVTQMGQEVILRCVPISNHLYFYWYRQILGQKVEFLVSFYNNEISEKSEIFDDQFSVERPDGSNFTLKIRSTKLEDSAMYFCASTTQGYGYTFGSGTRLTVV.

The table lists this clone with a few counts. The gene calls are TRBV11-3 and TRBJ1-1, with D perhaps matching TRBD1 (5 bases). V dropped 2 bases and J dropped 5 bases, with 9 bases sitting between them. CDR1 and CDR2 from the germline V gene are SGHNT and YENEEA. The CDR3 is 13 amino acids. CDR3 residues: CASSLRGGTEAFF. CDR3 in DNA: TGTGCCAGCAGCTTACGTGGGGGAACTGAAGCTTTCTTT.

This clone has only one observation. The J gene is TRBJ2-2, the V gene TRBV14, with a possible D match to TRBD1 (6 bases). CDR1 and CDR2 (germline): SGHDN, FVKESK. V lost 2 bases and J lost 7, with 11 bases in between. The CDR3 consists of 14 residues. The CDR3 DNA reads as TGTGCCAGCAGCCAATGGGGGCCGGACGGGGAGCTGTTTTTT. It encodes CASSQWGPDGELFF.

This chain uses TRBV27 with TRBJ2-1; 9 nucleotides agree with TRBD2. Looked up from germline, CDR1 is MNHEY and CDR2 is SMNVEV (reference sequence). Losses at the gene ends were 6 bases for V and 3 bases for J; bases not matched to a gene: 3. The CDR3 covers 14 residues. The CDR3 DNA reads TGTGCCAGCAGAAGCGGGGGGATCTACAATGAGCAGTTCTTC. It is translated as CASRSGGIYNEQFF.

V gene TRBV6-1 combines with J gene TRBJ1-1; D gene uncertain. Trimming cost V 1 base and J 0 bases, with 6 bases left between them. Germline values: CDR1 MNHNS, CDR2 SASEGT. The length of the CDR3 is 14 residues. The CDR3, as DNA: TGTGCCAGCAGTGAAGATGTGGTGAACACTGAAGCTTTCTTT. It encodes CASSEDVVNTEAFF.

This rearrangement joins TRBV28 to TRBJ2-2, with D tentatively TRBD1 (5 bases). Trimming pared 2 bases from V and 3 bases from J, leaving 13 bases between. Germline loops: CDR1 MDHEN, CDR2 SYDVKM. The CDR3 covers 16 residues. Here the CDR3 reads CASSLADQGHTGELFF. CDR3 nucleotide sequence: TGTGCCAGCAGTTTAGCGGACCAGGGTCACACCGGGGAGCTGTTTTTT.

The J gene is TRBJ2-7, the V gene TRBV7-6; 8 nucleotides match TRBD1. The J segment lost 5 bases and the V segment lost 5 bases, leaving 11 bases of the junction unmatched. CDR3 length: 15 amino acids. Germline V gene data show CDR1 as SGHVS and CDR2 as FNYEAQ. CDR3 nucleotides: TGTGCCAGCAGCCTTCGGACAGGGACTTACAACGAGCAGTACTTC. It yields the protein CASSLRTGTYNEQYF.

The genes are TRBV27 and TRBJ1-4; tentatively, D is TRBD1 (5 bases). The CDR3 sequence is 16 residues long. Between the trimmed V and J ends, which lost 8 bases and 0 bases, there was a span of 16 bases. CDR1 is MNHEY and CDR2 is SMNVEV in the germline V gene (reference sequence). The DNA for the CDR3 is TGTGCCAGCCGGAGGGGCAGTTTGGCAACTAATGAAAAACTGTTTTTT. Amino acids: CASRRGSLATNEKLFF. The variable domain in full, completed from reference TRBV27 and TRBJ1-4, reads EAQVTQNPRYLITVTGKKLTVTCSQNMNHEYMSWYRQDPGLGLRQIYYSMNVEVTDKGDVPEGYKVSRKEKRNFPLILESPSPNQTSLYFCASRRGSLATNEKLFFGSGTQLSVL.

J is TRBJ2-5 and V is TRBV11-1, with 7 bases that match TRBD2. The CDR3 contains 15 residues. In germline, CDR1 is SGHAT, CDR2 FQDESV (reference sequence). The junction had 9 bases not matched to a gene; V was cut back by 7 bases and J by 1 base. The DNA for the CDR3 is TGTGCCAGCACGGTCGGGGGACTAACCCAAGAGACCCAGTACTTC. Encoded protein: CASTVGGLTQETQYF.

The chain joins TRBV5-4 to TRBJ2-5; D gene uncertain. Germline assignment: CDR1 SGHNT and CDR2 YYREEE (reference sequence). This CDR3 contains 15 residues. Trimming took 0 bases from V and 2 from J, leaving 11 bases between them. The CDR3 here is CASSLAGRIQETQYF. The CDR3 region has the DNA TGTGCCAGCAGCTTGGCCGGCAGAATACAAGAGACCCAGTACTTC. Full variable domain (outside the CDR3, taken from reference TRBV5-4 and TRBJ2-5): ETGVTQSPTHLIKTRGQQVTLRCSSQSGHNTVSWYQQALGQGPQFIFQYYREEENGRGNFPPRFSGLQFPNYSSELNVNALELDDSALYLCASSLAGRIQETQYFGPGTRLLVL.

The V call is TRBV28, the J call TRBJ2-7; TRBD1 aligns across 7 bases. V was clipped by 7 bases and J by 3 bases; unmatched bases: 9. Per germline, CDR1 MDHEN and CDR2 SYDVKM. The CDR3 is 14 residues long. CDR3 coding DNA: TGTGCCAGCATCCCCCAGGGGGAGTACTACGAGCAGTACTTC. Residues: CASIPQGEYYEQYF.

This clone has just one count. The chain links TRBV5-1 to TRBJ2-3; 11 bases align to TRBD2. The V and J ends lost 0 bases and 6 bases, in that order; junction bases with no gene match: 6. The germline gives CDR1 SGHRS, CDR2 YFSETQ. This CDR3 comprises 16 residues. The CDR3 protein is CASSLVSGGVTDTQYF. CDR3 nucleotides: TGCGCCAGCAGCTTGGTTAGCGGGGGGGTCACGGATACGCAGTATTTT.

The genes are TRBV27 and TRBJ2-1; 7 bases are a match to TRBD1. V lost 4 bases to trimming and J lost 10 bases; unmatched junction nucleotides: 10. The CDR3 is 14 amino acids. From germline, CDR1 is MNHEY and CDR2 SMNVEV (reference sequence). The CDR3 DNA reads as TGTGCCAGCAGTTCTCGGACAGGCGTAGGAGAGCAGTTCTTC. This codes for CASSSRTGVGEQFF.

A few counts support this clone. This CDR3 reads CASSAGTSKAEQFF. The CDR3 region has the DNA TGTGCCAGCAGTGCCGGGACTAGCAAGGCTGAGCAGTTCTTC. The chain has TRBV6-6 and TRBJ2-1, with 9 bases aligning to TRBD2. From germline, CDR1 is MNHNY and CDR2 SVGAGI (reference sequence). The trim removed 5 bases at V and 9 bases at J, leaving 8 bases unmatched. CDR3 length: 14 amino acids.

The chain joins TRBV4-1 to TRBJ2-1; the match to TRBD2 covers 8 bases. V shed 0 bases, J shed 2 bases, and the junction held 9 bases outside the gene matches. The CDR3 loop spans 18 amino acids. CDR1 and CDR2 from the germline V gene are MGHRA and YSYEKL. The CDR3 sequence: CASSQDGRGSGAYNEQFF. CDR3 nucleotide sequence: TGCGCCAGCAGCCAAGACGGAAGGGGTAGCGGGGCCTACAATGAGCAGTTCTTC.

The rearrangement joins TRBV6-5 to TRBJ2-5; 8 positions match TRBD2. Per the germline V gene, CDR1 is MNHEY and CDR2 is SVGAGI. The CDR3 length is 14 residues. With V trimmed by 6 bases and J by 1 base, 4 bases remained unmatched. CDR3 residues: CASSRGGSQETQYF. The CDR3 DNA reads as TGTGCCAGCAGCCGCGGGGGGTCCCAAGAGACCCAGTACTTC.

The V call is TRBV11-2, the J call TRBJ2-3, with D perhaps matching TRBD2 (6 bases). CDR3 length: 19 residues. Germline CDR1 and CDR2: SGHAT and FQNNGV. Trimming cost V 0 bases and J 2 bases, with 21 bases left between them. Written as DNA, the CDR3 is TGTGCCAGCAGCTTAGAAGTTAGCCGGAGGGCCGACGACACAGATACGCAGTATTTT. Translating it yields CASSLEVSRRADDTDTQYF.

A single count supports this clone. The chain links TRBV27 to TRBJ2-7; the D gene is possibly TRBD2 (5 bases). This CDR3 comprises 12 residues. With 5 bases removed from V and 6 bases from J, the gap between germline ends came to 11 bases. Germline-derived CDR1 and CDR2 are MNHEY and SMNVEV (reference sequence). Here the CDR3 reads CASSTRTGEQYF. The CDR3 DNA is TGTGCCAGCAGTACCCGGACTGGCGAGCAGTACTTC.

The chain is built from TRBV29-1 and TRBJ2-7; D is undetermined. This CDR3 region has 13 residues. V was cut by 5 bases and J by 3 bases, with 14 bases left in between. The germline CDR1 and CDR2 sequences are SQVTM and ANQGSEA. The CDR3 spells CSVFVPANYEQYF. The CDR3 nucleotides are TGCAGCGTTTTTGTCCCTGCGAACTACGAGCAGTACTTC.

The chain is built from TRBV28 and TRBJ1-1, with D possibly matching TRBD1 (5 bases). The CDR3 is 13 residues long. Trimming removed 10 bases at V and 1 base at J, with 13 bases between. Germline assignment: CDR1 MDHEN and CDR2 SYDVKM. CDR3 nucleotides: TGTGCCATCCCGGGACGGACGAACACTGAAGCTTTCTTT. Amino acids: CAIPGRTNTEAFF.

The chain combines TRBV7-9 with TRBJ1-5; a weak D match, TRBD1 (6 bases). CDR3 length: 14 amino acids. Trimming removed 5 bases at V and 6 bases at J, with 14 bases between. Germline CDR1 SEHNR, CDR2 FQNEAQ (reference sequence). CDR3 amino acids: CASSLQGGGQPQHF. DNA for the CDR3: TGTGCCAGCAGCCTACAGGGAGGAGGTCAGCCCCAGCATTTT. The full variable domain, with the rest looked up from reference TRBV7-9 and TRBJ1-5, is DTGVSQNPRHKITKRGQNVTFRCDPISEHNRLYWYRQTLGQGPEFLTYFQNEAQLEKSRLLSDRFSAERPKGSFSTLEIQRTEQGDSAMYLCASSLQGGGQPQHFGDGTRLSIL.

The genes are TRBV7-8 and TRBJ2-3, with D hard to call. The V and J ends lost 1 base and 5 bases respectively, with 10 bases between them. This CDR3 contains 14 residues. The V gene's germline CDR1 is SGHVS and CDR2 FQNEAQ. For the CDR3, the DNA is TGTGCCAGCAGCTTAGTCCCGATTGGAGATACGCAGTATTTT. It yields the protein CASSLVPIGDTQYF.

In its sample, this clone was seen once. The CDR3 bases are TGTGCCAGCTCACCACCCCAATCTCTTAATTACGAGCAGTACTTC. As protein: CASSPPQSLNYEQYF. The chain has TRBV18 and TRBJ2-7, with unresolved D. This CDR3 has 15 amino acids. With 0 bases removed from V and 4 bases from J, the gap between germline ends came to 13 bases. CDR1 is KGHSH, CDR2 LQKENI, per germline. Full variable domain (outside the CDR3, taken from reference TRBV18 and TRBJ2-7): NAGVMQNPRHLVRRRGQEARLRCSPMKGHSHVYWYRQLPEEGLKFMVYLQKENIIDESGMPKERFSAEFPKEGPSILRIQQVVRGDSAAYFCASSPPQSLNYEQYFGPGTRLTVT.

Notes on this clone: Mismatch with germline at one junction end may stem from a read error. The chain is built from TRBV18 and TRBJ2-2; D may be TRBD2 (5 bases). CDR3 size: 15 residues. The germline V gene encodes CDR1 KGHSH and CDR2 LQKENI. CDR3 sequence: CASSPRTPNNGELFF. The CDR3 bases are TGTGCCAGCTCACCCAGGACTCCTAACAACGGGGAGCTGTTTTTT.